The clone carrying this TCR beta chain was counted many times. These data are taken from a study of blood T cell repertoires in COVID-19. Study summary: From the United States, Italy and Spain came samples of acute and convalescent COVID-19. From T cells, B-cell-depleted T cells, or PBMCs came the material, which was cDNA or gDNA.

Under the authors' procedure: Reference gene primers were amplified, and this amplification served to estimate nucleated cell counts. This table comes from immunoSEQ multiplex PCR, and its TCRdb copy is limited to in-frame clones, with some not included. Clone size and the V and J calls come from that table; the DNA yielded D and trimming. The sample lists 130,000 to 150,000 clones, 70% to 90% occurring once. Germline CDR1 SGHRS, CDR2 YFSETQ. V was pared by 3 bases and J by 5 bases, with 14 bases between. The CDR3 has 14 residues. Material for sequencing was peripheral blood. The chain couples TRBV5-1 to TRBJ1-1, with a possible D match to TRBD1 (5 bases). The TCR originated in a woman between 50 and 59 years old with acute or convalescent COVID-19. CDR3 nucleotide sequence: TGCGCCAGCAGCTACCCCAGGGAGGCAACTGAAGCTTTCTTT. This translates into CASSYPREATEAFF.